This T cell receptor (beta chain) originates from a study of neurological immune-mediated disorders. Study-level results: One related-CDR3 cluster, which may be a signature, held the repertoires of 18 of 34 multiple sclerosis patients after phylogenetic grouping. HTLV-1-associated myelopathy showed the most TCR clonal expansion; multiple sclerosis the least, below healthy controls.

Trimming cost V 3 bases and J 6 bases, with 15 bases left between them. This CDR3 has 15 residues. The making of cDNA relied on 5'RACE with 10-nucleotide random UMIs. TCRdb reanalysed the 5' RACE reads using MiXCR and keeps one entry per CDR3 protein. The sample lists about 120,000 distinct CDR3 sequences, about 3.4% occurring once. Ten or more counts support this clonotype. What it recognizes is unknown. Input material: PBMCs. This sequence originates from a woman aged 25-40 years with multiple sclerosis. The gene calls are TRBV12-3 or TRBV12-4 and TRBJ2-1; a weak D match, TRBD1 (6 bases). The CDR3 region is CASSFSQGRANEQFF. In nucleotides, the CDR3 is TGTGCCAGCAGTTTTTCCCAGGGGCGAGCCAATGAGCAGTTCTTC.